Each of the 9 T cell receptor beta chains below was sequenced from the same sample in a study of blood T cells in healthy people across ages. Then a second PCR, running roughly 6 to 11 cycles, was carried out with a sample-barcoded 5' primer and a J-beta primer mix. TCRdb reprocessed the 5' RACE reads with MiXCR, giving one entry per CDR3 protein. The repertoire consists of about 830,000 distinct CDR3 sequences, with 58% occurring once and the leading ten covering 22%. Sequencing was performed on blood. These receptors all stem from a young man in good health.

The J gene is TRBJ1-1, the V gene TRBV9; TRBD1 matches at 7 bases. This CDR3 comprises 16 residues. Germline loops: CDR1 SGDLS, CDR2 YYNGEE. Trimming took 4 bases from V and 2 from J; bases not matched to a gene: 11. The CDR3 sequence is CASSRNLGQSNTEAFF. In DNA form, the CDR3 reads TGTGCCAGCAGCCGGAACCTGGGACAGTCTAACACTGAAGCTTTCTTT.

This chain links TRBV20-1 with TRBJ1-5; TRBD1 is a possible D gene (5 bases). This CDR3 contains 15 residues. V was clipped by 6 bases and J by 2 bases, with 17 bases between them. The germline V gene encodes CDR1 DFQATT and CDR2 SNEGSKA (reference sequence). The CDR3 loop reads CSAQYGGSGNQPQHF. As DNA, the CDR3 is TGCAGTGCGCAATATGGGGGAAGTGGCAATCAGCCCCAGCATTTT.

This rearrangement joins TRBV4-2 to TRBJ2-1; 10 nucleotides agree with TRBD2. The germline gives CDR1 LGHNA, CDR2 YNFKEQ. The trim removed 0 bases at V and 10 bases at J, leaving 9 bases unmatched. The CDR3 covers 16 residues. CDR3 loop: CASSQEAGGPLGEQFF. CDR3 bases: TGTGCCAGCAGCCAAGAAGCGGGAGGGCCTCTCGGGGAGCAGTTCTTC.

The genes are TRBV7-2 and TRBJ1-6, with 12 positions matching TRBD1. The junction had 8 bases not matched to a gene; V was cut back by 3 bases and J by 11 bases. Germline CDR1 is SGHTA and CDR2 is FQGNSA. The CDR3 runs 16 residues. This CDR3 reads CASSFGTGGGPPPLHF. CDR3 nucleotides: TGTGCCAGCAGCTTCGGGACAGGGGGCGGCCCACCACCCCTCCACTTT.

The rearrangement joins TRBV3-1 to TRBJ1-1, with a possible D match to TRBD1 (6 bases). With 8 bases removed from V and 0 bases from J, the gap between germline ends came to 13 bases. Germline loops: CDR1 LGHDT, CDR2 YNNKEL (reference sequence). This CDR3 is 14 amino acids long. The CDR3 sequence: CASCRGAMNTEAFF. In nucleotides, the CDR3 is TGTGCCAGCTGCCGGGGGGCCATGAACACTGAAGCTTTCTTT.

This clonotype was counted only a few times. V and J are TRBV6-5 and TRBJ1-5; TRBD1 aligns across 7 bases. CDR3 length: 14 residues. Trimming cost V 6 bases and J 3 bases; bases outside gene matches: 5. Germline V gene lookup returns CDR1 MNHEY and CDR2 SVGAGI. The CDR3 loop reads CASSETGANQPQHF. The CDR3 DNA follows: TGTGCCAGCAGCGAAACAGGGGCCAATCAGCCCCAGCATTTT.

J is TRBJ1-2 and V is TRBV5-1; TRBD1 is a possible D gene (5 bases). This CDR3 is 15 amino acids long. The germline gives CDR1 SGHRS, CDR2 YFSETQ. V was pared by 0 bases and J by 7 bases, with 16 bases between. The CDR3 DNA is TGCGCCAGCAGCTTGGTGGGCCGGGGCGTAGGTGGCTACACCTTC. The encoded protein is CASSLVGRGVGGYTF.

This clonotype was counted a few times. This chain joins TRBV2 and TRBJ2-6, with D perhaps being TRBD1 or TRBD2 (5 bases each). The CDR3 spans 14 residues. The germline V and J ends were trimmed by 9 bases and 2 bases, with 11 bases remaining between them. Germline V gene sequence: CDR1 SNHLY, CDR2 FYNNEI. The chain's CDR3 is CARDQGAGANVLTF. In DNA form, the CDR3 reads TGTGCCAGGGATCAGGGAGCTGGGGCCAACGTCCTGACTTTC.

V is TRBV4-3 and J is TRBJ1-2, with D perhaps matching TRBD1 (6 bases). Deletions cut 2 bases from V and 4 bases from J, with 14 bases between. The CDR3 runs 15 residues. The germline CDR1 and CDR2 sequences are LGHNA and YSLEER. The CDR3 loop is CASSQSLTGSYGYTF. The CDR3 region has the DNA TGCGCCAGCAGCCAATCACTCACAGGGAGCTATGGCTACACCTTC.